The following is a T cell receptor beta chain sequence with its context. The antigen is unknown. The CDR3 has 11 amino acids. Germline lookup yields CDR1 SQVTM and CDR2 ANQGSEA. Trimming removed 0 bases at V and 6 bases at J, with 5 bases between. This sample was taken from a study of OX40 agonist ivuxolimab in advanced cancers. Study-wide context: Those enrolled were approximately 83% male, with a mean age of roughly 62 years and ages from about 20 to 90. People who had prior anti-PD-1, anti-PD-L1 or anti-CTLA-4 therapy could take part, and under 45% had some.

The repertoire was sequenced with immunoSEQ multiplex PCR; TCRdb's copy has only in-frame clones and lacks some. This table holds some 80,000 clones, over 75% found once. Study outcomes and limitations: Expanded clones were, on average, more numerous in CD8+ T cells than in CD4+. Clonal expansion was seen in CD4+ and CD8+ blood T cells by week 6 at 0.1 to 3.0 mg/kg.

The material was CD4+ or CD8+ T cells sorted from blood, obtained in a trial of the OX40 agonist ivuxolimab. The chain is built from TRBV29-1 and TRBJ1-2; D is unresolved. The source is an adult with an advanced solid tumor such as melanoma, head and neck, liver or kidney cancer. The CDR3 loop reads CSVEEVDGYTF. CDR3 coding DNA: TGCAGCGTTGAAGAGGTGGATGGCTACACCTTC. Supplemented by reference TRBV29-1 and TRBJ1-2, the full variable domain reads SAVISQKPSRDICQRGTSLTIQCQVDSQVTMMFWYRQQPGQSLTLIATANQGSEATYESGFVIDKFPISRPNLTFSTLTVSNMSPEDSSIYLCSVEEVDGYTFGSGTRLTVV.